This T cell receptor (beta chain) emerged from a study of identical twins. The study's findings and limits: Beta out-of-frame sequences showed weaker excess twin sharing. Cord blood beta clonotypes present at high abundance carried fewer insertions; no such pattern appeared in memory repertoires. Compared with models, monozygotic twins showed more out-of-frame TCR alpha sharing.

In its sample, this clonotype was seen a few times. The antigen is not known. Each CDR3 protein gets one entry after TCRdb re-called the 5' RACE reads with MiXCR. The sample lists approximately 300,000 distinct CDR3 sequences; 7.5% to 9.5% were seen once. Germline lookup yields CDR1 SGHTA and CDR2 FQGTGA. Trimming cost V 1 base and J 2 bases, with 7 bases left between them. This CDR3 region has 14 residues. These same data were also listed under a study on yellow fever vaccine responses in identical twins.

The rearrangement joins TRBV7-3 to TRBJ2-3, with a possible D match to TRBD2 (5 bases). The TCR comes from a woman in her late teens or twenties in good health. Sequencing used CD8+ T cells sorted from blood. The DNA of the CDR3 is TGTGCCAGCAGCTTAATGGGAGCCACAGATACGCAGTATTTT. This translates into CASSLMGATDTQYF. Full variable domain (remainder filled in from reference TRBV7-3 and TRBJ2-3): GAGVSQTPSNKVTEKGKYVELRCDPISGHTALYWYRQSLGQGPEFLIYFQGTGAADDSGLPNDRFFAVRPEGSVSTLKIQRTERGDSAVYLCASSLMGATDTQYFGPGTRLTVL.